The rows below give T cell receptor beta chains drawn from one sample of a study of T cell responses to AZD1222 COVID-19 vaccine. Method: immunoSEQ multiplex PCR; TCRdb's copy keeps in-frame clones and lacks some. The sample contains 110,000 to 150,000 clones, 70% to 90% of which appear only once. Sequences were derived from peripheral blood, sampled on day 0 of AZD1222 vaccination. The receptors here all came from an adult in good health. Both conserved end residues are part of each CDR3. The order of the fields is CDR3 protein, CDR3 DNA, V gene, J gene, D gene, clone size, CDR3 length. A D gene is named only where the DNA matches it firmly. Size tells how often a clone was seen (once, few, many) or the class of an expanded clone, and some rows leave it out.

CASSPQGWNEQFF	TGTGCCAGCAGCCCCCAGGGCTGGAATGAGCAGTTCTTC	TRBV7-2	TRBJ2-1	.	.	13
CASSLNYEQYF	TGTGCCAGCAGTTTAAACTACGAGCAGTACTTC	TRBV28	TRBJ2-7	.	.	11
CASSQVSGSEAFF	TGTGCCAGCAGCCAAGTTTCAGGGTCTGAAGCTTTCTTT	TRBV3-1/TRBV3-2	TRBJ1-1	.	.	13
CASSPGTDSPLHF	TGTGCCAGCAGCCCGGGGACAGATTCACCCCTCCACTTT	TRBV6-6	TRBJ1-6	TRBD1	.	13
CASTFDEGGNTIYF	TGTGCCAGTACCTTTGATGAGGGAGGAAACACCATATATTTT	TRBV19	TRBJ1-3	.	once	14
CASSMRPQDEQYF	TGTGCCAGTAGTATGCGACCCCAGGACGAGCAGTACTTC	TRBV19	TRBJ2-7	.	.	13
CASSFTGSYTDTQYF	TGTGCCAGCAGCTTCACGGGATCCTACACAGATACGCAGTATTTT	TRBV7-6	TRBJ2-3	.	.	15
CASSLFKNTEAFF	TGTGCCAGCAGTCTATTCAAGAACACTGAAGCTTTCTTT	TRBV6-2/TRBV6-3	TRBJ1-1	.	.	13
CASSVDRSGTQYF	TGTGCCAGTAGTGTGGACAGGTCAGGAACCCAGTACTTC	TRBV19	TRBJ2-5	TRBD1	.	13
CASSQAWGEGHSYEQYF	TGCGCCAGCAGCCAAGCTTGGGGGGAGGGCCACTCCTACGAGCAGTACTTC	TRBV4-1	TRBJ2-7	TRBD2	.	17
CASRFSLSGNTIYF	TGTGCCAGCAGATTCAGCCTCTCTGGAAACACCATATATTTT	TRBV5-5	TRBJ1-3	.	.	14
CASSSRGGSYEQYF	TGTGCCAGCTCATCGAGGGGGGGTAGCTACGAGCAGTACTTC	TRBV18	TRBJ2-7	.	.	14
CASSYTNPGDTQYF	TGTGCCAGCAGTTACACAAACCCTGGGGATACGCAGTATTTT	TRBV6-2/TRBV6-3	TRBJ2-3	.	.	14
CASSKASGRTYNEQFF	TGTGCCAGCAGCAAAGCGAGCGGGAGGACTTACAATGAGCAGTTCTTC	TRBV21-1	TRBJ2-1	.	once	16
CASSVEENSPLHF	TGTGCCAGCAGCGTTGAGGAAAATTCACCCCTCCACTTT	TRBV9	TRBJ1-6	.	.	13
CASSRNRRNTGELFF	TGTGCCAGCAGTCGAAATCGACGGAACACCGGGGAGCTGTTTTTT	TRBV11-2	TRBJ2-2	.	.	15
CASSPYAGSNMHGYTF	TGCGCCAGCAGCCCCTACGCGGGGTCAAATATGCATGGCTACACCTTC	TRBV5-1	TRBJ1-2	.	.	16
CASSFQNEGWYEQYF	TGTGCCAGCAGCTTCCAAAATGAGGGCTGGTACGAGCAGTACTTC	TRBV7-2	TRBJ2-7	.	.	15
CASRRGLVQPQHF	TGTGCCAGCCGACGTGGGTTAGTTCAGCCCCAGCATTTT	TRBV28	TRBJ1-5	.	.	13
CASSNGWSSYEQYF	TGTGCCAGCAGCAATGGCTGGAGCTCCTACGAGCAGTACTTC	TRBV5-6	TRBJ2-7	.	.	14
CASSQATGGAYNEQFF	TGTGCCAGCAGCCAAGCAACAGGGGGCGCGTACAATGAGCAGTTCTTC	TRBV3-1/TRBV3-2	TRBJ2-1	TRBD1	once	16
CASSTGRGLGTEAFF	TGCGCCAGCAGCACCGGACGGGGTCTCGGCACTGAAGCTTTCTTT	TRBV5-1	TRBJ1-1	.	.	15
CASNPGGSNYGYTF	TGTGCCAGCAACCCAGGAGGGTCTAACTATGGCTACACCTTC	TRBV3-1/TRBV3-2	TRBJ1-2	.	once	14
CASSQAGSNQPQHF	TGTGCCAGCAGCCAAGCAGGGTCCAATCAGCCCCAGCATTTT	TRBV3-1/TRBV3-2	TRBJ1-5	.	.	14
CASSPQVQGQLFF	TGTGCCAGCTCACCACAGGTCCAGGGGCAACTGTTTTTT	TRBV18	TRBJ1-4	.	.	13
CASSPALSATGGLNTEAFF	TGTGCCAGCTCACCCGCGCTTTCAGCTACAGGGGGACTGAACACTGAAGCTTTCTTT	TRBV18	TRBJ1-1	TRBD1	.	19
CASSSQFSDSSHEQYF	TGTGCCAGCAGCTCCCAGTTTAGTGATTCATCCCACGAGCAGTACTTC	TRBV11-2	TRBJ2-7	.	.	16
CASTRGTQETQYF	TGTGCCAGCACCCGGGGGACTCAAGAGACCCAGTACTTC	TRBV5-6	TRBJ2-5	.	once	13
CASSPDRGGYGYTF	TGTGCCAGCTCGCCGGACAGGGGAGGCTATGGCTACACCTTC	TRBV18	TRBJ1-2	TRBD1	once	14
CASSLGPTGGLTYEQYF	TGTGCCAGCAGCTTAGGCCCGACTGGGGGGCTTACTTACGAGCAGTACTTC	TRBV7-2	TRBJ2-7	.	.	17
CASSLVAGTAYNEQFF	TGTGCCAGCAGCTTAGTTGCAGGAACTGCCTACAATGAGCAGTTCTTC	TRBV7-9	TRBJ2-1	.	once	16
CASSPIGGTSGRGVHEQYF	TGTGCCAGCAGCCCCATAGGGGGGACTAGCGGGAGAGGGGTCCACGAGCAGTACTTC	TRBV4-2	TRBJ2-7	TRBD2	.	19
CASSQTTGNEKLFF	TGCGCCAGCAGCCAGACGACAGGGAATGAAAAACTGTTTTTT	TRBV4-3	TRBJ1-4	TRBD1	.	14
CASSPGLAGSDTQYF	TGTGCCAGCTCACCTGGACTAGCGGGTTCAGATACGCAGTATTTT	TRBV18	TRBJ2-3	TRBD2	.	15
CAISGYIDSYEQYF	TGTGCCATCAGTGGTTACATAGACTCCTACGAGCAGTACTTC	TRBV10-3	TRBJ2-7	.	.	14
CAWSVLGGETQYF	TGTGCCTGGAGTGTATTGGGGGGGGAGACCCAGTACTTC	TRBV30	TRBJ2-5	TRBD2	.	13
CASSLRQGVNSPLHF	TGTGCCAGCAGCTTGAGACAGGGCGTAAATTCACCCCTCCACTTT	TRBV7-2	TRBJ1-6	TRBD1	.	15
CASSIGTVNSPLHF	TGTGCCAGCAGCATCGGGACAGTTAATTCACCCCTCCACTTT	TRBV9	TRBJ1-6	TRBD1	.	14
CASSAGQGFEQYF	TGTGCCAGCAGTGCAGGACAGGGATTCGAGCAGTACTTC	TRBV2	TRBJ2-7	TRBD1	.	13
CASSLVPFTDTQYF	TGTGCCAGCAGCTTAGTGCCTTTCACAGATACGCAGTATTTT	TRBV11-2	TRBJ2-3	.	.	14
CASSPGHQNTGELFF	TGTGCCAGCAGCCCGGGACACCAGAACACCGGGGAGCTGTTTTTT	TRBV7-2	TRBJ2-2	.	once	15
CASSFSRISSYEQYF	TGTGCCAGCAGCTTTAGCAGGATCAGCTCCTACGAGCAGTACTTC	TRBV7-9	TRBJ2-7	.	once	15
CASSPAGARYNEQFF	TGTGCCAGCAGCCCGGCTGGAGCGAGGTACAATGAGCAGTTCTTC	TRBV11-2	TRBJ2-1	.	.	15
CATSRDGAGDHGAFF	TGTGCCACCAGCAGAGATGGGGCAGGGGACCATGGAGCTTTCTTT	TRBV15	TRBJ1-1	.	.	15
CASSRQKGTWEKLFF	TGCGCCAGCAGCCGCCAAAAGGGGACGTGGGAAAAACTGTTTTTT	TRBV4-3	TRBJ1-4	.	.	15
CTSSHDRVGNQPQHF	TGCACCAGCAGTCACGACAGGGTTGGGAATCAGCCCCAGCATTTT	TRBV1	TRBJ1-5	.	.	15
CASSTRDRGYYGYTF	TGTGCCAGCAGCACCAGGGACAGGGGTTACTATGGCTACACCTTC	TRBV7-9	TRBJ1-2	TRBD1	.	15
CASSERTSGANEQFF	TGTGCCAGCAGTGAAAGAACTAGCGGGGCCAATGAGCAGTTCTTC	TRBV6-1	TRBJ2-1	TRBD2	few	15
CASSQGLFQTNYGYTF	TGTGCCAGCAGCCAAGGCCTCTTTCAGACAAACTATGGCTACACCTTC	TRBV4-2	TRBJ1-2	.	.	16
CASSPLTGTYGYTF	TGTGCCAGCAGTCCGCTGACAGGGACCTATGGCTACACCTTC	TRBV28	TRBJ1-2	TRBD1	.	14
CSVIREGHSDTQYF	TGCAGCGTTATAAGGGAGGGCCATAGCGATACGCAGTATTTT	TRBV29-1	TRBJ2-3	TRBD2	.	14
CASRGGQKMNTEAFF	TGCGCCAGCAGAGGAGGACAGAAAATGAACACTGAAGCTTTCTTT	TRBV5-1	TRBJ1-1	.	.	15